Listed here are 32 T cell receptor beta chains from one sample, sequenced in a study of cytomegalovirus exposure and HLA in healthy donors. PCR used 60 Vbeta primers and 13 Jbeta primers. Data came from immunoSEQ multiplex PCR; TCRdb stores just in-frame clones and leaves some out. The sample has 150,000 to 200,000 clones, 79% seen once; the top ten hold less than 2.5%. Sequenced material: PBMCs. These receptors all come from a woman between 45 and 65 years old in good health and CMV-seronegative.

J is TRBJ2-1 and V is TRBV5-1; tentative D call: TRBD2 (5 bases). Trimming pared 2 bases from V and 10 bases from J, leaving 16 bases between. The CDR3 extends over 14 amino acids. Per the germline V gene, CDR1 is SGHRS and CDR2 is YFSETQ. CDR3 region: CASSFEPGSREQFF. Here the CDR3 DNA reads TGCGCCAGCAGCTTCGAGCCGGGGTCCAGGGAGCAGTTCTTC.

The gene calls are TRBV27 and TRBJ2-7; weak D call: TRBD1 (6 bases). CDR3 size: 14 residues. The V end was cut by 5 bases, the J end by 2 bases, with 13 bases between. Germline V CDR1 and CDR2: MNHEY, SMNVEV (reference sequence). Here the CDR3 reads CASSQTGMTYEQYF. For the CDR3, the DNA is TGTGCCAGCAGTCAGACAGGTATGACCTACGAGCAGTACTTC.

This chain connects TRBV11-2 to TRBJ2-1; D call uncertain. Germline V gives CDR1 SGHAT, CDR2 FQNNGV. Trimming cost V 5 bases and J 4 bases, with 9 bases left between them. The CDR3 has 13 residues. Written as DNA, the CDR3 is TGTGCCAGCAGCCCCCTATTATACAATGAGCAGTTCTTC. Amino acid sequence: CASSPLLYNEQFF. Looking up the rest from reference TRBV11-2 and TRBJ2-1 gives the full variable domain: EAGVAQSPRYKIIEKRQSVAFWCNPISGHATLYWYQQILGQGPKLLIQFQNNGVVDDSQLPKDRFSAERLKGVDSTLKIQPAKLEDSAVYLCASSPLLYNEQFFGPGTRLTVL.

Here the CDR3 DNA reads TGTGCCTCCACAGGGGTTATGGGGGGCTCTAATTCACCCCTCCACTTT. It is translated as CASTGVMGGSNSPLHF. V usage is TRBV30 and J usage is TRBJ1-6; 7 bases are shared with TRBD1. CDR1 is GTSNPN, CDR2 SVGIG, per germline (reference sequence). The CDR3 covers 16 residues. Trimming cost V 7 bases and J 6 bases; bases outside gene matches: 15.

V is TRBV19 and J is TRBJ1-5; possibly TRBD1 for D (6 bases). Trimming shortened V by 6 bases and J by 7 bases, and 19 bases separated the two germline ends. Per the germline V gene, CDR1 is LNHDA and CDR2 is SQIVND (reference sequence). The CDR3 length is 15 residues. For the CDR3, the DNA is TGTGCCAGTAGACCTTGGAGAAACAGGGAACAGCCCCAGCATTTT. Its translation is CASRPWRNREQPQHF.

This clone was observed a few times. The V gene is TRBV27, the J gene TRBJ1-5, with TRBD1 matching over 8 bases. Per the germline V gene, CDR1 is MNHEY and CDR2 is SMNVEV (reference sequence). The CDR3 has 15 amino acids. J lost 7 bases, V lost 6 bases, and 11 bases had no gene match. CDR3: CASRPGQGVSQPQHF. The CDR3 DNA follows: TGTGCCAGCAGACCAGGACAGGGCGTCAGCCAGCCCCAGCATTTT.

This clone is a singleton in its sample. CDR3 nucleotides: TGCAGCGTTGTGGGGACAGGGAGCTACGAGCAGTACTTC. It specifies CSVVGTGSYEQYF. The chain carries TRBV29-1 and TRBJ2-7; 9 bases line up with TRBD1. CDR1 and CDR2 (germline): SQVTM, ANQGSEA. This CDR3 spans 13 amino acids. The junction had 4 bases not matched to a gene; V was cut back by 4 bases and J by 3 bases.

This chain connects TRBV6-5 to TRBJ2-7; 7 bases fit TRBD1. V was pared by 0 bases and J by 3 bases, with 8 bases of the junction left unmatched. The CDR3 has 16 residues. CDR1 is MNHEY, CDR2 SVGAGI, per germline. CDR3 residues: CASSYSGLRTGYEQYF. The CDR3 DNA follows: TGTGCCAGCAGTTACTCGGGTCTCAGGACAGGCTACGAGCAGTACTTC.

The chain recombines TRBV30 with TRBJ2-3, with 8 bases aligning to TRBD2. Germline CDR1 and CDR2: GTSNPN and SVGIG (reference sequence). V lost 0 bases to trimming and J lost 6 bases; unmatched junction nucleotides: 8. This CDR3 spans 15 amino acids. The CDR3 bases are TGTGCCTGGAGTGTGGGAGCGGGGGCAGGGGATACGCAGTATTTT. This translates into CAWSVGAGAGDTQYF.

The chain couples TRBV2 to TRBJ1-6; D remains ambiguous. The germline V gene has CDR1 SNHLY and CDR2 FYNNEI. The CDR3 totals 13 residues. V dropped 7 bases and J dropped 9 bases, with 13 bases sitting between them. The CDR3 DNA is TGTGCCAGCATGGGCAGGCGAAGTTCACCCCTCCACTTT. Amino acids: CASMGRRSSPLHF.

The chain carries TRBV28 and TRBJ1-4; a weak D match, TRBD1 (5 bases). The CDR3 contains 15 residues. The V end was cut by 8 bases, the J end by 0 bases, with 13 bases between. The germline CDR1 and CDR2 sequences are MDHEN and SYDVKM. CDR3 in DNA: TGTGCCAGCCAACCGACAGTTGCAACTAATGAAAAACTGTTTTTT. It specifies CASQPTVATNEKLFF.

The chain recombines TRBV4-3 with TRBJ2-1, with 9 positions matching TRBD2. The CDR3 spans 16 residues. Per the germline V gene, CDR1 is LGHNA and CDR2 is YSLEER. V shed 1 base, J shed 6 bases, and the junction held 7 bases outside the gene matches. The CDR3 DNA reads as TGCGCCAGCAGCCAAGCATGGGGACTAGCTATCAATGAGCAGTTCTTC. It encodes CASSQAWGLAINEQFF.

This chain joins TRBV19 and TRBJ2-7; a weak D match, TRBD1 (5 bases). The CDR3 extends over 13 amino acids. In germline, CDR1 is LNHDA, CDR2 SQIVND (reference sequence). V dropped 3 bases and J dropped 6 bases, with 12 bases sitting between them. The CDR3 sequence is CASSISAQGEQYF. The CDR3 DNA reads TGTGCCAGTAGTATTTCCGCGCAGGGCGAGCAGTACTTC.

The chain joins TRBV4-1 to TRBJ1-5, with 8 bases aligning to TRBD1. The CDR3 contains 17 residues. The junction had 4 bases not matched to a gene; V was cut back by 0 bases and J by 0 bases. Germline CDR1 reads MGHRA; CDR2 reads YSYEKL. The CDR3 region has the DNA TGCGCCAGCAGCCAAGAAAGGGACAGGTTTAGCAATCAGCCCCAGCATTTT. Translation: CASSQERDRFSNQPQHF.

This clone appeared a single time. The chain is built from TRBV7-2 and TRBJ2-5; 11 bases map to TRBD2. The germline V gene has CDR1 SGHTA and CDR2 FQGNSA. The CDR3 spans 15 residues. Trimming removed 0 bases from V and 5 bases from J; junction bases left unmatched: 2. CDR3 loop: CASSLASGRVETQYF. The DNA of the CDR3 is TGTGCCAGCAGCTTAGCTAGCGGGAGGGTGGAGACCCAGTACTTC.

The CDR3 DNA is TGCGCCAGCAGCGATGGGACAGCCGAGAACACTGAAGCTTTCTTT. It encodes CASSDGTAENTEAFF. This chain connects TRBV5-1 to TRBJ1-1, with TRBD1 matching over 7 bases. J was trimmed by 1 base and V by 4 bases; bases with no gene match: 7. CDR1 and CDR2 (germline): SGHRS, YFSETQ. There are 15 residues in the CDR3. Drawing the rest from reference TRBV5-1 and TRBJ1-1, the complete variable domain is KAGVTQTPRYLIKTRGQQVTLSCSPISGHRSVSWYQQTPGQGLQFLFEYFSETQRNKGNFPGRFSGRQFSNSRSEMNVSTLELGDSALYLCASSDGTAENTEAFFGQGTRLTVV.

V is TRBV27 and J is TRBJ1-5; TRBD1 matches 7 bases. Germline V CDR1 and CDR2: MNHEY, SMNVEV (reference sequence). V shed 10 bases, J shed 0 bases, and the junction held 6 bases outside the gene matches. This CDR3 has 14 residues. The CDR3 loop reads CATTGQNSNQPQHF. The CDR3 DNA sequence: TGTGCCACCACGGGACAGAATAGCAATCAGCCCCAGCATTTT.

Written as DNA, the CDR3 is TGTGCCAGCAGTTTAGGACACCCCGGGACAGATACGCAGTATTTT. Residues: CASSLGHPGTDTQYF. The rearrangement joins TRBV27 to TRBJ2-3; TRBD1 is a possible D gene (5 bases). The CDR3 has 15 residues. V was clipped by 2 bases and J by 3 bases, with 12 bases between them. The germline V gene has CDR1 MNHEY and CDR2 SMNVEV (reference sequence).

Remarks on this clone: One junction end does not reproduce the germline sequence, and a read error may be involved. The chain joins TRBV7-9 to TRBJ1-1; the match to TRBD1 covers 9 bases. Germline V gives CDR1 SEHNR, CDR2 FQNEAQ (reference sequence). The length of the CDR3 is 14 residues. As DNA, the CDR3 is TGTTCCAGCAGCCCACAGGGGGCGCACACTGAAGCTTTCTTT. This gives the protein CSSSPQGAHTEAFF. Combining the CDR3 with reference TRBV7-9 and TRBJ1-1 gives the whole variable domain DTGVSQNPRHKITKRGQNVTFRCDPISEHNRLYWYRQTLGQGPEFLTYFQNEAQLEKSRLLSDRFSAERPKGSFSTLEIQRTEQGDSAMYLCSSSPQGAHTEAFFGQGTRLTVV.

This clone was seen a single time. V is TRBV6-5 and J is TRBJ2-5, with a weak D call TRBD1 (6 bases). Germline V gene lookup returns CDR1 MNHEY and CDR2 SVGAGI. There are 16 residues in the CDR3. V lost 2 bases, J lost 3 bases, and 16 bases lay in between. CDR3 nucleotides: TGTGCCAGCAGTTACCTAGCACGGGACATTAAAGAGACCCAGTACTTC. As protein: CASSYLARDIKETQYF.

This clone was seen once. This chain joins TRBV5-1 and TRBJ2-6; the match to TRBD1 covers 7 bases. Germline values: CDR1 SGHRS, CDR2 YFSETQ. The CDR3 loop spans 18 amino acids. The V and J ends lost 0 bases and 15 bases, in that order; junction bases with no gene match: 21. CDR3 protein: CASSLEGALTSGANPLTF. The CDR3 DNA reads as TGCGCCAGCAGCTTGGAGGGGGCTCTTACCTCTGGGGCCAACCCCCTGACTTTC.

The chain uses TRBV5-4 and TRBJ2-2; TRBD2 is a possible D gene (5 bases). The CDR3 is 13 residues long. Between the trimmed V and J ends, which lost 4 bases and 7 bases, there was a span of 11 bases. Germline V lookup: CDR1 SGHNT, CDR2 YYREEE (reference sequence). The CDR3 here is CASSVDYNGELFF. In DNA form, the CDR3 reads TGTGCCAGCAGCGTTGACTATAACGGGGAGCTGTTTTTT.

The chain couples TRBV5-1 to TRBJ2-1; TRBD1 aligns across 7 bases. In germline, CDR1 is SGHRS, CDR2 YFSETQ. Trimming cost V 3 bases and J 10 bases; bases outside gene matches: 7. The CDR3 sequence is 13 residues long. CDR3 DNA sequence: TGCGCCAGCAGCTCGACAGGGTCGGGCGAGCAGTTCTTC. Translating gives CASSSTGSGEQFF.

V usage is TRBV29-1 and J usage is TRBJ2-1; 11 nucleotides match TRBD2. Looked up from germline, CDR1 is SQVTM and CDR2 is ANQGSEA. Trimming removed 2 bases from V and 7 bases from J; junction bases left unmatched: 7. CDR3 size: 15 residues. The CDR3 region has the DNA TGCAGCGTTGAACTCCTAGCGGGAGGTTTGAATGAGCAGTTCTTC. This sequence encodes CSVELLAGGLNEQFF.

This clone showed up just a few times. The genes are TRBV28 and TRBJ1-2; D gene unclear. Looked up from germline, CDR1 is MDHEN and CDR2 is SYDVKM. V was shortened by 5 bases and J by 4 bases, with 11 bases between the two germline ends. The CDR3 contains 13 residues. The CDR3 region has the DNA TGTGCCAGCAGTCTGGGAGAAGCCTATGGCTACACCTTC. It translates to CASSLGEAYGYTF.

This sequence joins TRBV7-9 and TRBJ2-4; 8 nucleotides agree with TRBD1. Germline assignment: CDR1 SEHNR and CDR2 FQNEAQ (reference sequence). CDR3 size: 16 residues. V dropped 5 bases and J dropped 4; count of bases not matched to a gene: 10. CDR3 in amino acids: CASSPMTGAVKNIQYF. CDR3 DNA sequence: TGTGCCAGCAGCCCAATGACAGGGGCCGTAAAAAACATTCAGTACTTC.

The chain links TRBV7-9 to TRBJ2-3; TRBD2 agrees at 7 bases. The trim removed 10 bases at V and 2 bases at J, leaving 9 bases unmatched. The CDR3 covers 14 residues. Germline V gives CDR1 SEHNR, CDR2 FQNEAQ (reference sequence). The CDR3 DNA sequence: TGTGCCACCGCAGCGGGAATAAACACAGATACGCAGTATTTT. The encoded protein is CATAAGINTDTQYF.

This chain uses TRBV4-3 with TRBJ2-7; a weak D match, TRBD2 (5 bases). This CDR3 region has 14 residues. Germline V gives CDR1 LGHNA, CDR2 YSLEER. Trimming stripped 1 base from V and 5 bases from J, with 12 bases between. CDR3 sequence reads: CASSQGPGLDEQYF. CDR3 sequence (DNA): TGCGCCAGCAGCCAAGGCCCGGGATTGGACGAGCAGTACTTC.

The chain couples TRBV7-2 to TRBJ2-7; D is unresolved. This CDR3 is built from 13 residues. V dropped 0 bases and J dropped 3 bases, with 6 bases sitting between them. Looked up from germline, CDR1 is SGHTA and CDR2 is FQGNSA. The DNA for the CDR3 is TGTGCCAGCAGCTTAGCGTCCAGCTACGAGCAGTACTTC. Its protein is CASSLASSYEQYF.

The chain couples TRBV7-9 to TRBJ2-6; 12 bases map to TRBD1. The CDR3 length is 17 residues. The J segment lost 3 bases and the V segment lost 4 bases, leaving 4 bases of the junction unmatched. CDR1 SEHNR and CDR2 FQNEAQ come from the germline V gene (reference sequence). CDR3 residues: CASSSGQGARGANVLTF. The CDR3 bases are TGTGCCAGCAGCTCGGGACAGGGGGCGCGTGGGGCCAACGTCCTGACTTTC.

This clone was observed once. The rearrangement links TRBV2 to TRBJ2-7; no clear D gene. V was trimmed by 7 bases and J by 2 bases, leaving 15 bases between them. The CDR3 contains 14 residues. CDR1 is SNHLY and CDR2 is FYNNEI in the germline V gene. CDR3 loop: CASTERVFPYEQYF. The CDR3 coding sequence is TGTGCCAGCACCGAAAGAGTCTTCCCCTACGAGCAGTACTTC.

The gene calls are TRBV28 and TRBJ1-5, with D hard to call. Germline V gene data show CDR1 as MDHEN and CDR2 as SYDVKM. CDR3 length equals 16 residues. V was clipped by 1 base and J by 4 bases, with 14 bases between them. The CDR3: CASSLLARVGNQPQHF. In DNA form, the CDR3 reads TGTGCCAGCAGTTTATTAGCCCGGGTTGGGAATCAGCCCCAGCATTTT. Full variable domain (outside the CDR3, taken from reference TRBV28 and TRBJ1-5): DVKVTQSSRYLVKRTGEKVFLECVQDMDHENMFWYRQDPGLGLRLIYFSYDVKMKEKGDIPEGYSVSREKKERFSLILESASTNQTSMYLCASSLLARVGNQPQHFGDGTRLSIL.